The 19 T cell receptor beta chains reported below all come from one sample, sequenced in a study of CD8 T cells in ankylosing spondylitis. From the 5' RACE reads, TCRdb called clonotypes with MiXCR, one entry per CDR3 protein. Altogether approximately 240,000 distinct CDR3 sequences are present, roughly a tenth being singletons, with the ten largest covering less than 3%. Sequencing was carried out using blood, either unsorted or a sorted T cell fraction (not recorded which). These receptors were collected from a male donor with ankylosing spondylitis or in good health (not recorded which).

In its sample, this clonotype was seen many times. The chain carries TRBV4-1 and TRBJ2-3; D uncertain. The V gene lost 1 base and the J gene lost 2 bases, with 10 bases spanning the gap. The CDR3 extends over 15 amino acids. Looked up from germline, CDR1 is MGHRA and CDR2 is YSYEKL. In nucleotides, the CDR3 is TGCGCCAGCAGCCAAGGTGGAGTAGCCACAGATACGCAGTATTTT. Translation: CASSQGGVATDTQYF.

The rearrangement uses TRBV12-3 or TRBV12-4 and TRBJ1-2; 11 nucleotides match TRBD1. The V segment lost 5 bases and the J segment 3 bases; nucleotides outside the gene matches: 11. This CDR3 is 17 amino acids long. The CDR3 spells CASSPWTGGFGDYGYTF. The CDR3, as DNA: TGTGCCAGCAGTCCTTGGACAGGGGGCTTCGGAGACTATGGCTACACCTTC.

The table lists this clonotype with many counts. J is TRBJ1-3 and V is TRBV11-3; TRBD1 matches at 7 bases. The CDR3 loop spans 16 amino acids. CDR1 and CDR2 (germline): SGHNT, YENEEA. J lost 0 bases, V lost 6 bases, and 8 bases had no gene match. The CDR3 DNA is TGTGCCAGCAGTTTCAGGGGGTACCGCTCTGGAAACACCATATATTTT. Protein: CASSFRGYRSGNTIYF.

This clonotype was detected many times. This chain links TRBV30 with TRBJ1-1; a weak D match, TRBD1 (5 bases). This CDR3 spans 16 amino acids. V was trimmed by 3 bases and J by 0 bases, leaving 17 bases between them. Germline lookup yields CDR1 GTSNPN and CDR2 SVGIG (reference sequence). The CDR3 DNA sequence: TGTGCCTGGAGGGCCCCCCCGGGACCCTTGAACACTGAAGCTTTCTTT. Protein sequence: CAWRAPPGPLNTEAFF.

This clonotype appeared many times. This chain joins TRBV12-3 or TRBV12-4 and TRBJ2-7; D uncertain. V was trimmed by 2 bases and J by 5 bases, leaving 7 bases between them. The CDR3 runs 12 residues. The CDR3 DNA sequence: TGTGCCAGCAGTTTAATGGGTGACGAGCAGTACTTC. It encodes CASSLMGDEQYF.

This clonotype showed up many times. This chain joins TRBV15 and TRBJ1-5, with 8 bases that match TRBD1. CDR3 length equals 14 residues. V dropped 3 bases and J dropped 4; count of bases not matched to a gene: 2. CDR1 and CDR2 (germline): LNHNV, YYDKDF (reference sequence). DNA of the CDR3: TGTGCCACCAGCAGGGACAGGGAGAATCAGCCCCAGCATTTT. Translated: CATSRDRENQPQHF.

This clonotype appeared a few times. V is TRBV7-6 and J is TRBJ2-1; D not resolved. V was trimmed by 2 bases and J by 10 bases, leaving 6 bases between them. Germline lookup yields CDR1 SGHVS and CDR2 FNYEAQ. This CDR3 spans 11 amino acids. DNA of the CDR3: TGTGCCAGCAGCTTAACAACCGAGCAGTTCTTC. It encodes CASSLTTEQFF.

V is TRBV10-3 and J is TRBJ1-1; TRBD1 matches 7 bases. The V gene's germline CDR1 is ENHRY and CDR2 SYGVKD. V shed 4 bases, J shed 6 bases, and the junction held 2 bases outside the gene matches. There are 12 residues in the CDR3. The CDR3 DNA reads TGTGCCATCAGTGCGACAGGGCCTGAAGCTTTCTTT. It is translated as CAISATGPEAFF.

The table lists this clonotype with many counts. The DNA is left out, because the CDR3 cannot be placed on it with certainty; the CDR3 is given as TCRdb lists it. The V gene is TRBV6-5, the J gene TRBJ2-7. Per germline, CDR1 MNHEY and CDR2 SVGAGI. Counting both end residues, the CDR3 totals 15 amino acids. The CDR3 loop is CASSTSRGSSYEQYF.

The chain couples TRBV12-3 or TRBV12-4 to TRBJ2-4, with 7 positions matching TRBD1. V lost 4 bases and J lost 2; bases outside the gene matches: 5. The CDR3 is 15 residues long. For the CDR3, the DNA is TGTGCCAGCAGTTCACAGGGGAAATCCAAAAACATTCAGTACTTC. This sequence encodes CASSSQGKSKNIQYF.

This clonotype was counted many times. The chain employs TRBV10-2 and TRBJ2-5; D not certain. Between the trimmed V and J ends, which lost 4 bases and 2 bases, there was a span of 11 bases. Germline CDR1 and CDR2: WSHSY and SAAADI. CDR3 size: 14 residues. The DNA for the CDR3 is TGCGCCAGCAGTGTCTATGGGGTTCAAGAGACCCAGTACTTC. It yields the protein CASSVYGVQETQYF.

In this sample, this clonotype turned up many times. The chain is built from TRBV27 and TRBJ2-1, with D possibly being TRBD1 (6 bases). The CDR3 length is 15 residues. Germline CDR1 and CDR2: MNHEY and SMNVEV (reference sequence). The V gene lost 8 bases and the J gene lost 5 bases, with 19 bases spanning the gap. CDR3 bases: TGTGCCAGCTACCACGACAGAGGACAGCACAATGAGCAGTTCTTC. This translates into CASYHDRGQHNEQFF.

This sequence joins TRBV30 and TRBJ1-2; 8 bases align to TRBD1. Germline assignment: CDR1 GTSNPN and CDR2 SVGIG (reference sequence). The CDR3 covers 13 residues. The V and J ends lost 5 bases and 7 bases, in that order; junction bases with no gene match: 9. CDR3 DNA sequence: TGTGCCTGGGCTATTGACAGGGGAGGTGGCTACACCTTC. It is translated as CAWAIDRGGGYTF.

In this sample, this clonotype turned up many times. The chain joins TRBV30 to TRBJ1-4; 7 bases match TRBD1. The CDR3 contains 13 residues. The V and J ends lost 4 bases and 5 bases, in that order; junction bases with no gene match: 4. The germline V gene encodes CDR1 GTSNPN and CDR2 SVGIG (reference sequence). In DNA, the CDR3 is TGTGCCTGGAACCGGGACAGCAATGAAAAACTGTTTTTT. This sequence encodes CAWNRDSNEKLFF.

This clonotype was counted at least ten times. V is TRBV5-1 and J is TRBJ2-5, with 10 nucleotides matching TRBD1. CDR1 and CDR2 from the germline V gene are SGHRS and YFSETQ. The CDR3 has 14 amino acids. The trim removed 4 bases at V and 3 bases at J, leaving 3 bases unmatched. Here the CDR3 reads CASSTGQGEETQYF. The CDR3 DNA reads as TGCGCCAGCAGCACCGGACAGGGGGAAGAGACCCAGTACTTC.

This clonotype was detected ten times or more. The chain carries TRBV29-1 and TRBJ2-3, with 10 bases that match TRBD2. V lost 3 bases, J lost 4 bases, and 7 bases stayed unmatched. Germline CDR1 SQVTM, CDR2 ANQGSEA. The CDR3 is 15 residues long. The CDR3 region has the DNA TGCAGCGTTGATTCGGTCAGCGGGGGGGCAGATACGCAGTATTTT. Encoded protein: CSVDSVSGGADTQYF.

This clonotype was counted between two and nine times. The chain links TRBV30 to TRBJ1-5; a possible D gene is TRBD1 (5 bases). The germline V and J ends were trimmed by 2 bases and 5 bases, with 13 bases remaining between them. The germline gives CDR1 GTSNPN, CDR2 SVGIG (reference sequence). The CDR3 runs 14 residues. CDR3 in amino acids: CAWSKGMEDQPQHF. For the CDR3, the DNA is TGTGCCTGGAGTAAGGGGATGGAAGATCAGCCCCAGCATTTT.

This clonotype was seen many times. The chain couples TRBV7-2 to TRBJ1-1; D unclear. The germline V gene has CDR1 SGHTA and CDR2 FQGNSA. V shed 1 base and J shed 3 bases, with 9 bases lying between them. This CDR3 is 14 amino acids long. The DNA of the CDR3 is TGTGCCAGCAGCTTAGACGGGTTTGACACTGAAGCTTTCTTT. Its translation is CASSLDGFDTEAFF.

In its sample, this clonotype was seen many times. The chain couples TRBV12-3 or TRBV12-4 to TRBJ2-5, with 9 bases fitting TRBD2. Germline trimming cut 9 bases from V and 3 bases from J; bases unmatched to any gene: 8. The CDR3 is made up of 14 amino acids. CDR3 sequence (DNA): TGTGCCAGTGTACGGGGCGGGGGGGAAGAGACCCAGTACTTC. Its protein product is CASVRGGGEETQYF.